Presented here are 8 T cell receptor beta chains from one specimen sequenced in a study of monozygotic twins with inflammatory bowel disease. TCRdb reprocessed the 5' RACE reads and keeps a single row for each CDR3 protein, giving no DNA. The sample holds about 210,000 distinct CDR3 sequences. Sequencing input: blood. Receptors were obtained from a human donor with ulcerative colitis or Crohn's disease, or a healthy co-twin of an affected twin (not recorded which).

This sequence joins TRBV7-9 and TRBJ2-1; TCRdb picks TRBD2, but there is no DNA to check that call. The germline V gene has CDR1 SEHNR and CDR2 FQNEAQ (reference sequence). The CDR3 has 14 amino acids. CDR3 amino acids: CASSSSPRGNEQFF.

The chain couples TRBV7-8 to TRBJ1-1. The CDR3 has 15 amino acids. Germline V gene sequence: CDR1 SGHVS, CDR2 FQNEAQ. CDR3 region: CASSLQRLQNTEAFF.

The chain employs TRBV5-1 and TRBJ2-1; TCRdb gives TRBD1 as the D gene, but with no DNA this cannot be confirmed. Germline V gene sequence: CDR1 SGHRS, CDR2 YFSETQ. The CDR3 totals 15 residues. The CDR3 sequence is CASSFDGGHYNEQFF.

The chain couples TRBV7-8 to TRBJ1-1; there is no DNA to check the TCRdb D call of TRBD1. This CDR3 has 15 amino acids. From germline, CDR1 is SGHVS and CDR2 FQNEAQ. The CDR3 sequence: CASSSWTGGIAEAFF. Together with reference TRBV7-8 and TRBJ1-1, the CDR3 gives the full variable domain: GAGVSQSPRYKVAKRGQDVALRCDPISGHVSLFWYQQALGQGPEFLTYFQNEAQLDKSGLPSDRFFAERPEGSVSTLKIQRTQQEDSAVYLCASSSWTGGIAEAFFGQGTRLTVV.

This chain uses TRBV5-4 with TRBJ1-5. CDR1 is SGHNT and CDR2 is YYREEE in the germline V gene (reference sequence). The CDR3 extends over 14 amino acids. CDR3 protein: CASSRDGVPQPQHF.

The V and J genes are TRBV5-5 and TRBJ2-2; as DNA is missing, the TRBD1 call by TCRdb cannot be tested. This CDR3 is built from 15 residues. Per the germline V gene, CDR1 is SGHKS and CDR2 is YYEKEE (reference sequence). Here the CDR3 reads CASSSRDSPAGELFF.

This chain uses TRBV4-1 with TRBJ2-3; there is no DNA to check the TCRdb D call of TRBD1. The CDR3 contains 16 residues. Germline V gives CDR1 MGHRA, CDR2 YSYEKL. The chain's CDR3 is CASSQAHRQGSDTQYF.

The rearrangement links TRBV3-1 to TRBJ1-6. In germline, CDR1 is LGHDT, CDR2 YNNKEL (reference sequence). This CDR3 is 14 amino acids long. The CDR3 here is CASSLREVDSPLHF.